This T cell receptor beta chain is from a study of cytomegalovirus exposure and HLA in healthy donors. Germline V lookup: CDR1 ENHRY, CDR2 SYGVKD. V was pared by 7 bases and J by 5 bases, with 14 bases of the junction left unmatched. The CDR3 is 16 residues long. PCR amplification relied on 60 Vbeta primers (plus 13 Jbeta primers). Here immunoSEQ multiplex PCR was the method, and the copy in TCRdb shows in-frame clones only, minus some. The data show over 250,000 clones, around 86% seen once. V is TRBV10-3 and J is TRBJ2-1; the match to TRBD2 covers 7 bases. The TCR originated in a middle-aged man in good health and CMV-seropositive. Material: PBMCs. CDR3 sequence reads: CAIMGTTGERDNEQFF. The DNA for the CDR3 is TGTGCCATCATGGGGACTACGGGAGAGCGAGACAATGAGCAGTTCTTC.